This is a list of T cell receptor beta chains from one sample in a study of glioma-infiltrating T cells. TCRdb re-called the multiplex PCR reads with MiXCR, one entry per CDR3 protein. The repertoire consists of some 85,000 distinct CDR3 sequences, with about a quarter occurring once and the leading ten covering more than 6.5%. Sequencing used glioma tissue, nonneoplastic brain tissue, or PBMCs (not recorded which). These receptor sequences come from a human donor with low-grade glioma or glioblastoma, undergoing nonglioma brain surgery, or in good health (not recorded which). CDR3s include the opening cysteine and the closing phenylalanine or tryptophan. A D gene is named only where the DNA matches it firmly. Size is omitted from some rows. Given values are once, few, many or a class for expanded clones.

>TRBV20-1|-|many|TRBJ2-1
CSARVWQRSYNEQFF
TGCAGTGCTAGAGTGTGGCAGCGGTCCTACAATGAGCAGTTCTTC
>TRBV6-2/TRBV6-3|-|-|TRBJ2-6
CASTRRGGIGANVLTF
TGTGCCAGCACCCGAAGGGGGGGAATTGGGGCCAACGTCCTGACTTTC
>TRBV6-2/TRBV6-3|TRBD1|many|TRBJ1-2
CASRIDRGRSNYGYTF
TGTGCCAGCAGAATCGACAGGGGTCGAAGCAACTATGGCTACACCTTC
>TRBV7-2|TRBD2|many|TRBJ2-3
CASSLASGGRTDTQYF
TGTGCCAGCAGCTTAGCTAGCGGGGGGCGCACAGATACGCAGTATTTT
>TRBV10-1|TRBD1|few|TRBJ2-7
CASSETGTGSHEQYF
TGCGCCAGCAGTGAGACCGGGACAGGGAGCCACGAGCAGTACTTC
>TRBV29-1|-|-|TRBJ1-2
CSVEEWEGGGYNF
TGCAGCGTTGAAGAGTGGGAGGGCGGTGGCTACAACTTC
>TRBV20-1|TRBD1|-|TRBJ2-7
CSASSPGTGTYEQYF
TGCAGTGCTAGCTCACCCGGGACAGGGACCTACGAGCAGTACTTC
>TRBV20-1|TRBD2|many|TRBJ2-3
CSAIPRRGLAGEDTQYF
TGCAGTGCCATACCTCGACGGGGACTAGCGGGAGAAGATACGCAGTATTTT
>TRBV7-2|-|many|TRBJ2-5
CASSLSRIQETQYF
TGTGCCAGCAGCTTATCAAGAATCCAAGAGACCCAGTACTTC
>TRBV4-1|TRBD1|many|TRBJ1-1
CASSQERPGGATNTEAFF
TGCGCCAGCAGCCAAGAAAGGCCAGGGGGCGCGACGAACACTGAAGCTTTCTTT
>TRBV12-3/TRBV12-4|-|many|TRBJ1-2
CASSLGGDVANYGYTF
TGTGCCAGCAGTTTAGGAGGGGACGTCGCTAACTATGGCTACACCTTC
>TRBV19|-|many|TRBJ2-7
CASSIDQGAYEQYF
TGTGCCAGTAGTATAGACCAAGGGGCCTACGAGCAGTACTTC
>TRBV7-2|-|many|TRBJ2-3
CAASGRLGTDTQYF
TGTGCCGCCTCGGGAAGACTCGGCACAGATACGCAGTATTTT
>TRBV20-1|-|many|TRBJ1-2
CSASPPSSLAGAF
TGCAGTGCTTCCCCTCCATCCTCATTGGCTGGGGCCTTC
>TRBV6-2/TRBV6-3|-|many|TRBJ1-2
CASSYSGGGQRSYTF
TGTGCCAGCAGTTACAGTGGTGGAGGACAGAGGAGCTACACCTTC
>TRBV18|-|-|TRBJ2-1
CASSPRVLGEQFF
TGTGCCAGCTCACCTCGCGTGCTGGGGGAGCAGTTCTTC
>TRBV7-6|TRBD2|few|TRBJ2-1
CASSLDLISGGANEQFF
TGTGCCAGCAGCTTAGACTTGATTAGCGGGGGGGCAAATGAGCAGTTCTTC
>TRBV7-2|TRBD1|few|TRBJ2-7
CASSVDRSYEQYF
TGTGCCAGCAGCGTGGACAGGTCCTACGAGCAGTACTTC
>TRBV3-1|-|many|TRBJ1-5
CASSIQGSNQPQHF
TGTGCCAGCAGCATACAGGGAAGCAATCAGCCCCAGCATTTT
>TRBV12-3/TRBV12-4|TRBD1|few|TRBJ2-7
CASSLFGTAYEQYF
TGTGCCAGCAGTTTATTCGGGACAGCCTACGAGCAGTACTTC
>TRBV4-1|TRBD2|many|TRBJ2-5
CASSQDPSGDLQETQYF
TGCGCCAGCAGCCAAGATCCTAGCGGGGACCTACAAGAGACCCAGTACTTC
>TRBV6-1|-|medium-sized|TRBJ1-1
CAFLTEAFF
TGTGCCTTTTTAACTGAAGCTTTCTTT
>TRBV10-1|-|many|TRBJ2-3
CASSEERGRTDTQYF
TGCGCCAGCAGTGAGGAAAGGGGAAGGACAGATACGCAGTATTTT
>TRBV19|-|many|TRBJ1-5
CASRDRHQPQHF
TGTGCCAGTCGTGACAGACACCAGCCCCAGCATTTT
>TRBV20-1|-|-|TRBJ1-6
CSARDLQGINSPPHF
TGCAGTGCTAGGGATCTACAGGGCATCAATTCCCCCCCCCACTTT
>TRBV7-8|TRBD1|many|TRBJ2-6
CASSPPSPGQAGANVLTF
TGTGCCAGCAGCCCTCCGTCTCCGGGACAGGCTGGGGCCAACGTCCTGACTTTC